The present T cell receptor beta chain was sequenced within a study of response to subunit inactivated influenza vaccine. Study observations and caveats: Few new T cells, the authors suggested, are recruited by each seasonal influenza vaccination.

MiXCR, run by TCRdb on the RT-PCR reads, gives a single entry per CDR3 protein. Among a few hundred thousand distinct CDR3 sequences listed, 9.5% to 15% were seen once. Germline V gene lookup returns CDR1 MNHEY and CDR2 SMNVEV (reference sequence). Between the trimmed V and J ends, which lost 6 bases and 9 bases, there was a span of 15 bases. CDR3 length: 13 residues. On this clonotype itself: Its antigen is still unknown.

The V and J genes are TRBV27 and TRBJ1-5; perhaps TRBD1 as D (6 bases). The source is a middle-aged man who received an inactivated influenza vaccine. Source: non-naive T cells sorted from PBMCs, taken approximately 15 days before vaccination. CDR3 amino acids: CASSLGGSGPQHF. Written as DNA, the CDR3 is TGTGCCAGCAGCCTCGGGGGCAGTGGGCCCCAGCATTTT.